The present entry profiles one TCR beta chain with its context. These data are taken from a study of blood T cell repertoires in COVID-19. Study context: The samples span acute and convalescent COVID-19 from the United States, Italy and Spain. In each case, the material was cDNA or gDNA derived from T cells, B-cell-depleted T cells, or PBMCs.

In the original workflow: For nucleated cells, counts were estimated from reference gene primer amplification. TCRdb's table, derived via immunoSEQ multiplex PCR, lists solely in-frame clones and lacks some. The V and J calls and clone size were taken over from that table, and D and trimming were inferred from the DNA. The data contain some 200,000 clones, approximately 81% of them singletons. Between the trimmed V and J ends, which lost 7 bases and 4 bases, there was a span of 15 bases. This CDR3 is 14 amino acids long. CDR1 is ENHRY and CDR2 is SYGVKD in the germline V gene. The V gene is TRBV10-3, the J gene TRBJ2-3; D is possibly TRBD2 (6 bases). This TCR was sampled from an elderly woman with active or convalescent COVID-19. Input material: peripheral blood. DNA of the CDR3: TGTGCCATCAATCCTGGGGACTCGGCAGATACGCAGTATTTT. This gives the protein CAINPGDSADTQYF.